The 27 T cell receptor beta chains below all came from one sample that was sequenced in a study of glioma-infiltrating T cells. TCR alpha and beta CDR3 regions were amplified from RNA using iRepertoire nested multiplex PCR. TCRdb independently ran MiXCR on the multiplex PCR reads; one entry per CDR3 protein. There are about 130,000 distinct CDR3 sequences in the sample; about 25% occur only once, and 27% lies in the top ten. Source material: glioma tissue, nonneoplastic brain tissue, or PBMCs (not recorded which). Receptors were obtained from a human donor with low-grade glioma or glioblastoma, undergoing nonglioma brain surgery, or in good health (not recorded which).

The chain joins TRBV2 to TRBJ2-3; the D gene is possibly TRBD1 (6 bases). Germline V gene lookup returns CDR1 SNHLY and CDR2 FYNNEI. CDR3 length: 15 residues. V was clipped by 4 bases and J by 1 base, with 12 bases between them. CDR3 in DNA: TGTGCCAGCAGTGGGGGGCCTACCCGCACAGATACGCAGTATTTT. Its protein is CASSGGPTRTDTQYF.

The table lists this clonotype with many counts. This chain uses TRBV15 with TRBJ1-1; possible D gene TRBD1, 5 bases. Germline-derived CDR1 and CDR2 are LNHNV and YYDKDF (reference sequence). The CDR3 spans 14 residues. V shed 0 bases and J shed 11 bases, with 16 bases lying between them. Here the CDR3 DNA reads TGTGCCACCAGCAGAGATCCCGGGGCCCCCCTGGCTTTCTTT. Residues: CATSRDPGAPLAFF.

The count of this clonotype is one. Being one base from a much bigger clone, this may be a read error. The conserved closing phenylalanine or tryptophan is absent in this CDR3, likely reflecting a read error. The V gene is TRBV6-2 or TRBV6-3, the J gene TRBJ1-1, with D possibly TRBD1 on 5 matching bases. V was clipped by 6 bases and J by 3 bases, with 17 bases between them. The CDR3 covers 15 residues. The germline gives CDR1 MNHEY, CDR2 SVGEGT. The CDR3 region is CASRTPTQGDTEAFV. CDR3 nucleotides: TGTGCCAGCAGGACGCCGACCCAAGGGGACACTGAAGCTTTCGTT.

V usage is TRBV11-2 and J usage is TRBJ2-1; the match to TRBD2 covers 8 bases. Germline V gives CDR1 SGHAT, CDR2 FQNNGV. V lost 4 bases and J lost 2; bases outside the gene matches: 1. This CDR3 region has 14 residues. CDR3: CASSYGGAYNEQFF. CDR3 nucleotide sequence: TGTGCCAGCAGCTACGGGGGGGCCTACAATGAGCAGTTCTTC.

The chain uses TRBV7-9 and TRBJ1-1, with D unresolved. This CDR3 region has 13 residues. Germline values: CDR1 SEHNR, CDR2 FQNEAQ (reference sequence). Trimming stripped 1 base from V and 6 bases from J, with 9 bases between. CDR3 nucleotide sequence: TGTGCCAGCAGCTTAGGGGGTGGGGCTGAAGCTTTCTTT. Encoded protein: CASSLGGGAEAFF.

The table lists this clonotype with many counts. The chain couples TRBV3-1 to TRBJ2-3; no clear D. Germline values: CDR1 LGHDT, CDR2 YNNKEL (reference sequence). V was clipped by 8 bases and J by 2 bases, with 8 bases between them. The length of the CDR3 is 12 residues. This CDR3 reads CASSSTTDTQYF. The CDR3, as DNA: TGTGCCAGCTCCTCTACCACAGATACGCAGTATTTT.

The rearrangement joins TRBV7-3 to TRBJ1-1; D not certain. The CDR3 runs to 15 residues. V was pared by 2 bases and J by 1 base, with 11 bases between. CDR1 and CDR2 (germline): SGHTA, FQGTGA. The CDR3 spells CASSLSLARNTEAFF. As DNA, the CDR3 is TGTGCCAGCAGCTTATCTCTGGCCCGGAACACTGAAGCTTTCTTT. Combining the CDR3 with reference TRBV7-3 and TRBJ1-1 gives the whole variable domain GAGVSQTPSNKVTEKGKYVELRCDPISGHTALYWYRQSLGQGPEFLIYFQGTGAADDSGLPNDRFFAVRPEGSVSTLKIQRTERGDSAVYLCASSLSLARNTEAFFGQGTRLTVV.

This clonotype was seen ten or more times. The V gene is TRBV6-1, the J gene TRBJ2-3; 8 bases match TRBD2. V lost 0 bases and J lost 0; bases outside the gene matches: 5. Germline V CDR1 and CDR2: MNHNS, SASEGT. This CDR3 has 17 residues. This CDR3 reads CASSEALGTRSTDTQYF. In nucleotides, the CDR3 is TGTGCCAGCAGTGAAGCTCTCGGGACTAGAAGCACAGATACGCAGTATTTT.

V gene TRBV20-1 combines with J gene TRBJ2-5; 7 positions agree with TRBD2. V shed 5 bases, J shed 5 bases, and the junction held 5 bases outside the gene matches. The CDR3 runs 12 residues. Germline-derived CDR1 and CDR2 are DFQATT and SNEGSKA (reference sequence). In DNA, the CDR3 is TGCAGTGCTGGGGGACTAAGGGAGACCCAGTACTTC. Residues: CSAGGLRETQYF.

This clonotype has only a few counts. The chain employs TRBV2 and TRBJ1-1, with D maybe TRBD1 (6 bases). This CDR3 is 13 amino acids long. V was cut by 3 bases and J by 8 bases, with 13 bases left in between. Germline V lookup: CDR1 SNHLY, CDR2 FYNNEI. This CDR3 reads CASSDRDIAEAFF. In DNA, the CDR3 is TGTGCCAGCAGTGACAGGGACATCGCCGAAGCTTTCTTT.

This clonotype was seen many times. CDR3: CASSEGGYGYTF. The CDR3 nucleotides read TGTGCCAGCAGTGAAGGGGGTTATGGCTACACCTTC. The chain uses TRBV6-1 and TRBJ1-2; no reliable D call. The length of the CDR3 is 12 residues. Trimming removed 1 base at V and 5 bases at J, with 5 bases between. Germline lookup yields CDR1 MNHNS and CDR2 SASEGT.

The rearrangement links TRBV19 to TRBJ1-5; D unresolved. V lost 2 bases and J lost 0, with 8 bases in between. The CDR3 extends over 15 amino acids. CDR1 LNHDA and CDR2 SQIVND come from the germline V gene (reference sequence). DNA of the CDR3: TGTGCCAGTAGTATAAAAGTTTTTAGCAATCAGCCCCAGCATTTT. Its translation is CASSIKVFSNQPQHF.

This clonotype was seen repeatedly, ten times or more. The CDR3 nucleotides are TGTGCCAGCAGGGACAGGGGGCGGAATTCACCCCTCCACTTT. Amino acids: CASRDRGRNSPLHF. The chain has TRBV6-1 and TRBJ1-6, with 11 bases identical to TRBD1. J gave up 7 bases and V 6 bases, and 2 bases lay outside the gene matches. The CDR3 covers 14 residues. The germline CDR1 and CDR2 sequences are MNHNS and SASEGT.

This clonotype occurred a few times. The chain combines TRBV25-1 with TRBJ1-3; no reliable D call. The V gene's germline CDR1 is MGHDK and CDR2 SYGVNS. There are 14 residues in the CDR3. With 3 bases removed from V and 4 bases from J, the gap between germline ends came to 10 bases. As DNA, the CDR3 is TGTGCCAGCAGTGAGACTTGGACCGGAAACACCATATATTTT. As protein: CASSETWTGNTIYF.

This clonotype was counted many times. The chain uses TRBV6-2 or TRBV6-3 and TRBJ1-1; D is undetermined. CDR3 length: 15 amino acids. Germline-derived CDR1 and CDR2 are MNHEY and SVGEGT. Trimming took off 0 bases at V and 1 base at J, with 9 bases between the two ends. This CDR3 reads CASSYSRVPNTEAFF. The CDR3 DNA sequence: TGTGCCAGCAGTTACTCGAGGGTTCCGAACACTGAAGCTTTCTTT.

This clonotype was detected ten times or more. This rearrangement joins TRBV28 to TRBJ2-1; TRBD1 agrees at 8 bases. The germline CDR1 and CDR2 sequences are MDHEN and SYDVKM. The CDR3 is 17 amino acids. Trimming cost V 6 bases and J 8 bases; bases outside gene matches: 18. This CDR3 reads CASRGPKAAGGAYEQFF. The CDR3 region has the DNA TGTGCCAGCAGGGGTCCCAAAGCGGCAGGGGGCGCGTATGAGCAGTTCTTC.

This chain links TRBV6-2 or TRBV6-3 with TRBJ2-7; possibly TRBD1 for D (5 bases). The V gene lost 2 bases and the J gene lost 3 bases, with 11 bases spanning the gap. CDR3 length: 14 residues. The germline CDR1 and CDR2 sequences are MNHEY and SVGEGT. The CDR3 loop is CASSYADRDYEQYV. For the CDR3, the DNA is TGTGCCAGCAGTTACGCCGACAGAGACTACGAGCAGTACGTC.

The sample holds many counts of this clonotype. The CDR3, as DNA: TGTGCCACCAGTCCCACGGATACGCAGTATTTT. Amino acid sequence: CATSPTDTQYF. The chain uses TRBV24-1 and TRBJ2-3; the D is unclear. Germline values: CDR1 KGHDR, CDR2 SFDVKD. The CDR3 totals 11 residues. V lost 6 bases to trimming and J lost 6 bases, with 6 bases between them.

The chain joins TRBV5-6 to TRBJ2-1; D perhaps matches TRBD1 (5 bases). CDR1 and CDR2 from the germline V gene are SGHDT and YYEEEE. V was trimmed by 4 bases and J by 9 bases, leaving 17 bases between them. The CDR3 length is 14 residues. This chain's CDR3 is CASSPWDLRGEQFF. Here the CDR3 DNA reads TGTGCCAGCAGCCCGTGGGATCTTAGGGGTGAGCAGTTCTTC.

The sample holds many counts of this clonotype. This chain connects TRBV6-2 or TRBV6-3 to TRBJ2-2, with D uncertain. This CDR3 is 15 amino acids long. Germline assignment: CDR1 MNHEY and CDR2 SVGEGT. V was cut by 2 bases and J by 7 bases, with 14 bases left in between. The CDR3 DNA is TGTGCCAGCAGTTACGCCCAGCGTAGGAACGGGGAGCTGTTTTTT. It is translated as CASSYAQRRNGELFF.

This clonotype has ten or more counts. V gene TRBV20-1 combines with J gene TRBJ2-5, with 7 bases lining up with TRBD1. The V gene end was trimmed by 0 bases and the J gene end by 4 bases; junction bases not matched to a gene: 8. Germline values: CDR1 DFQATT, CDR2 SNEGSKA (reference sequence). The CDR3 is 15 amino acids. CDR3 in amino acids: CSARERGGLRETQYF. The DNA for the CDR3 is TGCAGTGCTAGAGAGAGAGGGGGCCTTCGAGAGACCCAGTACTTC.

This chain uses TRBV6-1 with TRBJ1-5; possible D gene TRBD1, 5 bases. V was trimmed by 8 bases and J by 3 bases, leaving 11 bases between them. CDR1 MNHNS and CDR2 SASEGT come from the germline V gene. The CDR3 spans 13 residues. This CDR3 is CASPGRANQPQHF. In DNA form, the CDR3 reads TGTGCCAGCCCGGGACGGGCCAATCAGCCCCAGCATTTT.

This clonotype was counted a few times. Here the CDR3 omits its conserved ending phenylalanine or tryptophan, so a read error is the likely source. The genes are TRBV28 and TRBJ1-1; 12 bases agree with TRBD1. The germline CDR1 and CDR2 sequences are MDHEN and SYDVKM. CDR3 length equals 14 residues. V lost 4 bases to trimming and J lost 6 bases; unmatched junction nucleotides: 3. CDR3 residues: CASSWGQGAAEAFL. The CDR3 nucleotides read TGTGCCAGCAGTTGGGGACAGGGGGCCGCTGAAGCTTTCCTT.

V and J are TRBV7-9 and TRBJ2-1, with D perhaps assigned TRBD1 or TRBD2 (6 bases each). This CDR3 is 15 amino acids long. The V end lost 4 bases, the J end lost 5 bases, and 15 bases lay between the germline ends. Germline V CDR1 and CDR2: SEHNR, FQNEAQ (reference sequence). The chain's CDR3 is CASSYLGGQNNEQFF. The CDR3 nucleotides are TGTGCCAGCAGCTATCTGGGGGGACAAAACAATGAGCAGTTCTTC. The whole variable domain, remainder taken from reference TRBV7-9 and TRBJ2-1, is DTGVSQNPRHKITKRGQNVTFRCDPISEHNRLYWYRQTLGQGPEFLTYFQNEAQLEKSRLLSDRFSAERPKGSFSTLEIQRTEQGDSAMYLCASSYLGGQNNEQFFGPGTRLTVL.

This clonotype was counted ten times or more. The J gene is TRBJ1-1, the V gene TRBV6-1, with D uncertain. The V end was cut by 1 base, the J end by 3 bases, with 9 bases between. Germline V CDR1 and CDR2: MNHNS, SASEGT. This CDR3 is 14 amino acids long. The CDR3 bases are TGTGCCAGCAGTGAAGGAGGTTATGACACTGAAGCTTTCTTT. It codes for CASSEGGYDTEAFF.

This clonotype appeared once. V usage is TRBV7-2 and J usage is TRBJ2-3; 7 bases line up with TRBD1. The germline V gene encodes CDR1 SGHTA and CDR2 FQGNSA. The CDR3 runs to 16 residues. Unmatched junction bases numbered 14, after V lost 6 bases and J lost 5 bases. The CDR3 coding sequence is TGTGCCAGCAGACCGAGGGGGCAAATTGTTTTAGATACGCAGTATTTT. This gives the protein CASRPRGQIVLDTQYF.

This clonotype was seen a few times. One end of the junction does not line up with germline, which may come from a read error. CDR3 sequence (DNA): TGTGCTAGCAGCCCGGACAGAACAAATGAAAAACTGTTTTTT. Translation: CASSPDRTNEKLFF. The chain is built from TRBV7-7 and TRBJ1-4; weak D call: TRBD1 (6 bases). The CDR3 is made up of 14 amino acids. CDR1 and CDR2 from the germline V gene are SSHAT and FNYEAQ (reference sequence).